This TCR beta chain was captured by sequencing in a study of shared clonotypes between healthy human individuals (dated by TCRdb to 2019 to 2021). Turning to the overall study: The cohort comprised a couple of women and a few men aged 18 to 49 years. For each donor, CD4 naive and CD4 memory were each given three plates, CD8 naive was given two plates, and CD8 memory was given one plate. To estimate repertoire size and how much clonotypes are shared between individuals, the study performed deep sequencing of blood TCR repertoires from a few healthy adults. To increase sequencing depth and limit assay-specific biases, different laboratories used diverse techniques to prepare libraries and sequence TCR repertoires. Between about 0.94 and 8.9 billion PBMCs per donor were obtained by leukapheresis.

The donors were healthy, HIV-negative adults with no recently reported acute infections or vaccinations. Every donor was a Caucasian adult residing in Nashville, Tennessee, USA. CD4+ T cells were enriched by magnetic negative selection, after which naive cells were positively selected on CD45RA and the negative fraction was taken as the memory subset. Blood was collected by leukapheresis, and PBMCs were isolated by Ficoll-Histopaque density gradient centrifugation and then cryopreserved in liquid nitrogen vapor phase. Purity and quantity of every magnetically sorted T cell population were checked by analytical flow cytometry. Genomic DNA was isolated from each sorted fraction and quantified by UV absorbance on a Nanodrop 2000c. The germline V gene sets CDR1 to SGDLS and CDR2 to YYNGEE. Trimming at the junction amounts to 3 bases on V and 5 bases on J, and the germline ends lie 14 bases apart. From the cysteine through the phenylalanine, the CDR3 covers 15 amino acids. Kept here is only the CDR3 DNA, which spans 45 bases and is read in frame from base 1.

Using the deep immunoSEQ assay, multiplex PCR amplified TCR CDR3 regions from genomic DNA. Extracted genomic DNA from each cell subset was spread evenly across all wells of several immunoSEQ 96-well plates, with each plate serving as a replicate. For sorted subsets, approximately 210 ng genomic DNA, equal to about 30,000 T cell genomes, was loaded into each replicate PCR. The purified libraries were quantified using a Qubit 3.0 fluorometer, sized with a Bioanalyzer 2100, and then quantified again using the KAPA Library Quantification kit. Every immunoSEQ 96-well plate was sequenced on a separate single-read 150-cycle Illumina NextSeq 550 flow cell. Per the original workflow: Because the immunoSEQ output held only junctional sequences and lacked quality scores, the filtering could not match the filtering applied to full-length reads. Sequences were annotated with PyIR, a Python wrapper for IgBLAST v1.9, using IMGT germline references to assign V/J genes and CDR3. Reads were removed for weak V/J assignments (E-value above 1e-6), missing CDR3, stop codons, out-of-frame junctions, or ambiguous translated residues. A V3J clonotype was defined by an identical inferred V gene, J gene, and CDR3 amino acid sequence. Percentage overlap between repertoires was calculated by dividing the number of shared unique clonotypes by the size of the smaller repertoire. Richness of each repertoire was evaluated using RTK rarefaction, the Chao1 estimator, and Recon v2.1 estimates of unobserved clonotypes. Generation probabilities were computed with OLGA for all TCRbeta clonotypes obtained by the gDNA method from four donors. TCRdb's version of the immuneACCESS table is confined to in-frame rearrangements and falls short of the full clone set. An unresolved V gene accounts for under half of the shortfall where checked; the remainder is of unknown origin. Clone size and V and J calls were adopted from that table, with D and trimming inferred from the DNA. This sample holds about 1.5 million clones; 95% to 99% were observed only once. Around 0.45% of the sample rests with the top ten.

Overall study outcomes, separate from this receptor: Pairwise subsampling led to the expectation that sequencing depth would affect the degree of clonotype sharing among donors. Sharing across several donors was observed for approximately 5% of naive CD4, about 3.2% of naive CD8, over 2% of memory CD4, and roughly 0.4% of memory CD8 clonotypes. Because the study included a small number of donors, the genetic and exposure-history diversity represented was limited. Higher generation probabilities were observed for clonotypes shared by all four sorted-subset donors than for non-shared clonotypes. Naive subsets generally had larger estimated clonotype richness than memory subsets. Incomplete sequencing was indicated by rarefaction of sorted-subset datasets, despite the large sequencing depth. Sampling was restricted to blood, and TCR repertoires in tissue are likely to differ from TCR repertoires in blood.

About this clone: Its antigen is currently not known. Within one base of it there is no much larger clone, and no base qualities were kept.

This TCR was sampled from a man aged 30 to 45 in good health. This sequence uses TRBV9 and TRBJ2-2; the D gene cannot be resolved reliably. The sequenced sample was naive CD4+ T cells sorted from blood. The cell subset or site label here, explained by the study, means: CD45RA+ positively selected. The CDR3 protein is CASSAQPVRTGELFF. The DNA sequence reads TGTGCCAGCAGCGCCCAACCGGTGAGGACCGGGGAGCTGTTTTTT.